This T cell receptor beta chain was sequenced for a study of T cells after yellow fever vaccination. The CDR3 has 13 amino acids. Trimming took 3 bases from V and 2 from J, leaving 9 bases between them. Germline-derived CDR1 and CDR2 are DFQATT and SNEGSKA (reference sequence). Production of TCR cDNA was by 5'RACE template switching, which also added a universal primer site and UMIs. TCRdb used MiXCR to reprocess the 5' RACE reads, holding one entry per CDR3 protein. In the table there are 450,000 to 650,000 distinct CDR3 sequences, roughly 13% of which are singletons. A few counts support this clonotype. Its antigen is currently unknown. General study points: Most primary-vaccination clones recurred post-booster (about 96% CD4, about 87% CD8). Contamination of FACS-sorted repertoires by abundant clonotypes from the bulk population could occur.

The material sequenced was PBMCs, taken on the day of the yellow fever booster vaccination. The chain carries TRBV20-1 and TRBJ2-3; tentative D call: TRBD2 (5 bases). The source is a man aged 25-40 years who received the YFV17D yellow fever vaccine. CDR3 amino acids: CSASNGITDTQYF. The CDR3 DNA reads as TGCAGTGCTAGTAACGGGATCACAGATACGCAGTATTTT.